This TCR beta chain was captured in a study of chemoradiotherapy in HPV16-positive cancers. Germline V gene data show CDR1 as MNHEY and CDR2 as SMNVEV (reference sequence). CDR3 length: 16 amino acids. J was trimmed by 0 bases and V by 3 bases; bases with no gene match: 5. TCRdb's copy holds only in-frame clones and misses some; the assay was immunoSEQ multiplex PCR. In the table there are over 10,000 clones, about 88% of which are singletons. The sequencing here drew on blood, taken from a patient who underwent chemoradiotherapy. The chain employs TRBV27 and TRBJ2-1, with 7 bases aligning to TRBD2. The TCR was taken from a human donor with HPV-associated anogenital cancer. CDR3 DNA: TGTGCCAGCAGTTTCGGGGGGAGGAGCTCCTACAATGAGCAGTTCTTC. This gives the protein CASSFGGRSSYNEQFF.